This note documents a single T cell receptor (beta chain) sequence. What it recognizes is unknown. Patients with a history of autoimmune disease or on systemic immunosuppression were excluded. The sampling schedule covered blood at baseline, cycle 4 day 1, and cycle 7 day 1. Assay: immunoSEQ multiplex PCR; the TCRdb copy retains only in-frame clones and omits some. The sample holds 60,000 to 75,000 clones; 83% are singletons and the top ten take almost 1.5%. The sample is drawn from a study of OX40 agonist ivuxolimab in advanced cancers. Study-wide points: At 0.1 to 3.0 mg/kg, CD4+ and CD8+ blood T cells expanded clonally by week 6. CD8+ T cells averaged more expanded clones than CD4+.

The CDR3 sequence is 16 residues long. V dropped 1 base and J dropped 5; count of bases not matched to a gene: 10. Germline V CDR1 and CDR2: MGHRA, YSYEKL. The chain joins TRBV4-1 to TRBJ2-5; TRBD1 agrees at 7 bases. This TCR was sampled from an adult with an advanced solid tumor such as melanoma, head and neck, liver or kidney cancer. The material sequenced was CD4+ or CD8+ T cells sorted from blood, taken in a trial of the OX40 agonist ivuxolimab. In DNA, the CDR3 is TGCGCCAGCAGCCAAGGGGACAGTCCAACGAGGGAGACCCAGTACTTC. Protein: CASSQGDSPTRETQYF.